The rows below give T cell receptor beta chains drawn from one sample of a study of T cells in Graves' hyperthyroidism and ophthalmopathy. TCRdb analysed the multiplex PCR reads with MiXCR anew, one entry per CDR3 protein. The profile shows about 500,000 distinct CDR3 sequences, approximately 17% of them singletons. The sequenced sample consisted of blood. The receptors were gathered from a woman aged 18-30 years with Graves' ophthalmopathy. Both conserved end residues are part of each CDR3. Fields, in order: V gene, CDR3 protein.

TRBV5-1,CASSPPHSYEQYF
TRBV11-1,CASRSLDGSITGELFF
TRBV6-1,CASNKPGQAIYEQYF
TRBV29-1,CSVEDLGTEAFF
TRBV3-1,CASSQSLGTGVTYEQYF
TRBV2,CASSRTGSTDTQYF
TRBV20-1,CSAILPQGMGNQPQHF
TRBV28,CAGSLGGTAPRATGELFF
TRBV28,CASSLRRGTDSYEQYF
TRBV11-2,CASSSLAGGSYNEQFF
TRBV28,CATSRSGGALGYGYTF
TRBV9,CASSVHRRQGTDTQYF
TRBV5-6,CASSLGDRGFAGYTF